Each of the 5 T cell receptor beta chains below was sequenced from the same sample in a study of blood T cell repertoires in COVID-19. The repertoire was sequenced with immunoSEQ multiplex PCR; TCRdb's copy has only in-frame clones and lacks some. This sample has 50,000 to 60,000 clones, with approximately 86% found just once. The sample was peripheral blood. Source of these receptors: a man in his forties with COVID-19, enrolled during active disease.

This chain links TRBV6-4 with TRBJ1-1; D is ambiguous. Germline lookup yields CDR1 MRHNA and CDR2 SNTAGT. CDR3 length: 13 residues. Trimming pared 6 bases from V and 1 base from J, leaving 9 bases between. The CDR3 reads CASSSTWNTEAFF. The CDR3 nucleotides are TGTGCCAGCAGCTCGACATGGAACACTGAAGCTTTCTTT.

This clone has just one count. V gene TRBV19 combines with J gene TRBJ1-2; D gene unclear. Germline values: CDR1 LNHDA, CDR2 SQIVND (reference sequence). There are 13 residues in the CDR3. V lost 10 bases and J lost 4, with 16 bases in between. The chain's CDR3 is CATRPGSLYGYTF. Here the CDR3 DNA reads TGTGCCACTAGACCGGGGTCACTCTATGGCTACACCTTC. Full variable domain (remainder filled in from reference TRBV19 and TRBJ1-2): DGGITQSPKYLFRKEGQNVTLSCEQNLNHDAMYWYRQDPGQGLRLIYYSQIVNDFQKGDIAEGYSVSREKKESFPLTVTSAQKNPTAFYLCATRPGSLYGYTFGSGTRLTVV.

The CDR3 loop reads CASSRREEVSGTQYF. CDR3 nucleotide sequence: TGCGCCAGCAGTCGGCGGGAAGAGGTTTCGGGTACGCAGTATTTT. The chain couples TRBV10-2 to TRBJ2-3; perhaps TRBD2 as D (6 bases). V was shortened by 5 bases and J by 8 bases, with 20 bases between the two germline ends. Germline CDR1 WSHSY, CDR2 SAAADI. The CDR3 loop spans 15 amino acids.

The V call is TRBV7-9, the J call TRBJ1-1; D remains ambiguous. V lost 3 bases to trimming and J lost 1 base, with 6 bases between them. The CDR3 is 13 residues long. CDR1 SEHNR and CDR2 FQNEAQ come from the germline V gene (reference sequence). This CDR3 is CASSFERNTEAFF. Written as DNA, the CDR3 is TGTGCCAGCAGCTTCGAGAGGAACACTGAAGCTTTCTTT.

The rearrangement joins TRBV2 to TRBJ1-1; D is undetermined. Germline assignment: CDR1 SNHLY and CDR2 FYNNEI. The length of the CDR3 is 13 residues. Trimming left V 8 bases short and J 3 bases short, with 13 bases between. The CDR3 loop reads CASAGRPDTEAFF. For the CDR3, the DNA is TGTGCCAGCGCGGGCAGGCCTGACACTGAAGCTTTCTTT.